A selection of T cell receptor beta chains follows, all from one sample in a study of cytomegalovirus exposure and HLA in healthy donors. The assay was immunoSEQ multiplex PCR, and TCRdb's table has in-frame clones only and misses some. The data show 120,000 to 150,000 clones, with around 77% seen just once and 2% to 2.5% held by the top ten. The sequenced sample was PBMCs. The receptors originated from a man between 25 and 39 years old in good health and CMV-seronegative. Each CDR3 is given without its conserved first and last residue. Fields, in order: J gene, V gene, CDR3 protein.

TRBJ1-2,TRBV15,ATSRDYPQGGGYT
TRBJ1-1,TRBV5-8,ASTSGVGGNTEAF
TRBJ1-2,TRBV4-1,ASSQDSTANYGYT
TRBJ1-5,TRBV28,ASSAGQGSNQPQH
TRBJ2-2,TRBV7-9,ASSLGGLQAGELF
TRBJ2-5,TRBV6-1,ASQNLGAVQETQY
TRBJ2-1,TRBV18,ASSPGARYNEQF
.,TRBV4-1,ASSQEGAGAYEQY
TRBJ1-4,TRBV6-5,ASSIQGEGKLF
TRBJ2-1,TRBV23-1,ASSQGGRAFLEQF
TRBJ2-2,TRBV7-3,ASSSGVTGELF
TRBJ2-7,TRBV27,ASGSVVYEQY
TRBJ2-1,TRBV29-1,SAKREGSEQF
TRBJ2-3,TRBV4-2,ASSQDVSGRASDTQY
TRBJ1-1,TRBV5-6,ASSLDRHTEAF
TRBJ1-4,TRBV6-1,ASSASRDRGRWEKLF
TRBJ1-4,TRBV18,ASSATATNEKLF
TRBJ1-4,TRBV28,ASSRRTGATNEKLF
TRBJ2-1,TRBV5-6,ASSFLSGGAGSNEQF
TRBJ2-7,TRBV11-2,ASSFYSGVSYEQY
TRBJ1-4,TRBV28,ASSLATGGFGKLF
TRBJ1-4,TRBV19,ASSIGRTGDEKLF
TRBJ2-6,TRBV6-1,ASSDEGGANVLT
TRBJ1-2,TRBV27,ASSLSRGLHYGYT
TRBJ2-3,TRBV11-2,ASSLGLLPGSTDTQY
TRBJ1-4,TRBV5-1,ASSLTGLNEKLF
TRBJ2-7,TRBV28,ASGTPGPEEQY
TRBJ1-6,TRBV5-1,ASSLGGAYNSPLH
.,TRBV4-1,ASSTDRASGAYEQY
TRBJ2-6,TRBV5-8,ASSADGISGANVLT
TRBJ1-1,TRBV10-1,ASRRGQGEAF
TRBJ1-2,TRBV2,ASSGLIGALGGYT
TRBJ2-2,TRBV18,ASSPAGGIGELF
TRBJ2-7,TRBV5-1,ASRDPDSNYEQY
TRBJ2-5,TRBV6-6,ASSSGQGPETQY
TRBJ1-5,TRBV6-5,ASSSRQGSNQPQH
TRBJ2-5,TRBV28,ASSHSAGTGGGGETQY
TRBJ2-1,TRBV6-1,ASTSGGAYNEQF
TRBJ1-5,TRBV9,ASSVGLDNQPQH
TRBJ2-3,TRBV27,ASRPARSSTDTQY
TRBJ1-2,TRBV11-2,ASSFTGYGYT
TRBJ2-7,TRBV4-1,ASSQHRGRNEQY
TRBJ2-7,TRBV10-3,AISKDGQYEQY
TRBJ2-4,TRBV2,ASKRAGENIQY
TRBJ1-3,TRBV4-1,ASSQDRFGGVIGTIY
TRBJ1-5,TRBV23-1,ASSLAGTGGYSNQPQH
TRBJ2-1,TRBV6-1,ASSDGTGADNEQF
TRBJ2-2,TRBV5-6,ASSLRGNTGELF
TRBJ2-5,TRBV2,ASSELGQGLSGQY
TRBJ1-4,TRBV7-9,ASSLYAGTNEKLF
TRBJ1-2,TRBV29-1,SAGQDYGYT
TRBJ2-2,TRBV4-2,ASSQALGVKNTGELF